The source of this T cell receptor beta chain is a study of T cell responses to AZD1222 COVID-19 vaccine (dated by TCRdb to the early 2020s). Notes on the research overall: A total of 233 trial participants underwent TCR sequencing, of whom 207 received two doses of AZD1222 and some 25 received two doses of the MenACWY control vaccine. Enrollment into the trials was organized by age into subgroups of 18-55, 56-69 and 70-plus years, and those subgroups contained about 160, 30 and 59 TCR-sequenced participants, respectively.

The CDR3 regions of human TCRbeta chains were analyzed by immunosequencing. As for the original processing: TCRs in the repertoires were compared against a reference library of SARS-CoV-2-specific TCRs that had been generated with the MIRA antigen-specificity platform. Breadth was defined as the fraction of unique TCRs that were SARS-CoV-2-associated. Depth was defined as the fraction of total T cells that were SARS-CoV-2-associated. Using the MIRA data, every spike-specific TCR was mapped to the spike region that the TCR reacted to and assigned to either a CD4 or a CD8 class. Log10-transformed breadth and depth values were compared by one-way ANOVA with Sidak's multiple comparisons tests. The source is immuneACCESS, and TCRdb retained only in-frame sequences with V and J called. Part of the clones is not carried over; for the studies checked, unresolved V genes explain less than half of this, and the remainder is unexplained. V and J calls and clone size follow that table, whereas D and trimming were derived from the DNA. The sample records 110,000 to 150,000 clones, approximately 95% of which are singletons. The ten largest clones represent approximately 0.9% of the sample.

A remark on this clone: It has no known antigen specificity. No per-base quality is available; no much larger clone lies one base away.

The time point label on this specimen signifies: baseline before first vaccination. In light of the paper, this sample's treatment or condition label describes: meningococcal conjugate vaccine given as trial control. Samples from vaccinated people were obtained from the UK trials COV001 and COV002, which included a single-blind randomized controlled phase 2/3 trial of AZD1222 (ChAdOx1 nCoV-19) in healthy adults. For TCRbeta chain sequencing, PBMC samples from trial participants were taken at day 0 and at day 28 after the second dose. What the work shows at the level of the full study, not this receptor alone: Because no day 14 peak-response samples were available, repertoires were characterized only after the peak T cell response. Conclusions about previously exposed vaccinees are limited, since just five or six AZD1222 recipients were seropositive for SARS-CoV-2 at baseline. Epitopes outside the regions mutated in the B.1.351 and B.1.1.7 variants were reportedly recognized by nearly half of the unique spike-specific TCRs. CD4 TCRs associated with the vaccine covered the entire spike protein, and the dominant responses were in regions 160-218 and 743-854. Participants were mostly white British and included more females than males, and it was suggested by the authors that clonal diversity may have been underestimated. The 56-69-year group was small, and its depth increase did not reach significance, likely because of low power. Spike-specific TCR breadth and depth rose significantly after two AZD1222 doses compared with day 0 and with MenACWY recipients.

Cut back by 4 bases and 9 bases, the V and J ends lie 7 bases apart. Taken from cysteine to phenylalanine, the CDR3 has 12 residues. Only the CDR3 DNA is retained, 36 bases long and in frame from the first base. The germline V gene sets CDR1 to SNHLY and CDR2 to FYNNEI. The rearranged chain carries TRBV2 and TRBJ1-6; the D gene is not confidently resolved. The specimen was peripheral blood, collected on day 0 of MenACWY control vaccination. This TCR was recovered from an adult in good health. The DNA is TGTGCCAGCAGTGGTACGGGTTCACCCCTCCACTTT. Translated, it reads CASSGTGSPLHF.